Shown below are 9 T cell receptor beta chains from a single sample sequenced in a study of blood T cell repertoires in COVID-19. Libraries were prepared by immunoSEQ multiplex PCR; TCRdb keeps only in-frame clonotypes and omits some of them. The data contain 250,000 to 400,000 clones, around 90% of them singletons. The sequencing sample was made of peripheral blood. These receptors were taken from a woman under 40 with COVID-19, enrolled during active disease.

The rearrangement joins TRBV5-1 to TRBJ1-5; possibly TRBD1 for D (5 bases). Trimming pared 0 bases from V and 0 bases from J, leaving 7 bases between. This CDR3 region has 15 residues. CDR1 is SGHRS, CDR2 YFSETQ, per germline. In DNA form, the CDR3 reads TGCGCCAGCAGCTTGGACGGGGGTAGCAATCAGCCCCAGCATTTT. Its protein is CASSLDGGSNQPQHF.

CDR3 nucleotides: TGTGCCAGCAGTCTCGACAGGGGGGGTGAAAAACTGTTTTTT. It is translated as CASSLDRGGEKLFF. The V gene is TRBV7-9, the J gene TRBJ1-4; TRBD1 matches 9 bases. CDR1 SEHNR and CDR2 FQNEAQ come from the germline V gene (reference sequence). This CDR3 is 14 amino acids long. V shed 6 bases and J 7 bases; nucleotides not matched to a gene: 6.

The chain recombines TRBV6-4 with TRBJ2-2, with 8 nucleotides matching TRBD1. The CDR3 sequence is 16 residues long. From germline, CDR1 is MRHNA and CDR2 SNTAGT. Trimming took 3 bases from V and 5 from J; bases not matched to a gene: 8. The CDR3, as DNA: TGTGCCAGCAGTGAAGGGGACAGGTCGGGTACCGGGGAGCTGTTTTTT. This encodes CASSEGDRSGTGELFF.

The genes are TRBV28 and TRBJ1-6; weak D call: TRBD1 (5 bases). The CDR3 length is 16 residues. V was pared by 3 bases and J by 8 bases, with 17 bases between. The germline gives CDR1 MDHEN, CDR2 SYDVKM. CDR3 sequence (DNA): TGTGCCAGCAGTTTTAACCTTCAAACAGGAGATTCACCCCTCCACTTT. Translation gives CASSFNLQTGDSPLHF.

The chain is built from TRBV29-1 and TRBJ1-4, with a tentative D call TRBD1 (5 bases). V lost 4 bases and J 7 bases, leaving 19 bases between the germline ends. Looked up from germline, CDR1 is SQVTM and CDR2 is ANQGSEA. The CDR3 length is 15 residues. CDR3 in amino acids: CSVVDRVRVGEKLFF. The CDR3 bases are TGCAGCGTTGTGGATAGGGTCAGGGTTGGTGAAAAACTGTTTTTT.

The chain joins TRBV6-6 to TRBJ1-5, with D perhaps TRBD1 (6 bases). This CDR3 is 14 amino acids long. The V gene's germline CDR1 is MNHNY and CDR2 SVGAGI (reference sequence). V was clipped by 6 bases and J by 9 bases, with 18 bases between them. In DNA form, the CDR3 reads TGTGCCAGCAGCCTACAGGGTGGGGGTCTGCCCCAGCATTTT. It specifies CASSLQGGGLPQHF.

The gene calls are TRBV7-2 and TRBJ1-2, with 8 bases that match TRBD1. Germline V lookup: CDR1 SGHTA, CDR2 FQGNSA. The CDR3 spans 14 residues. The V gene end was trimmed by 4 bases and the J gene end by 8 bases; junction bases not matched to a gene: 9. CDR3 protein: CASSSQGTGKGYTF. Written as DNA, the CDR3 is TGTGCCAGCAGCTCCCAGGGGACAGGAAAGGGCTACACCTTC.

This rearrangement joins TRBV24-1 to TRBJ2-5; the D gene is possibly TRBD1 (5 bases). There are 16 residues in the CDR3. Trimming pared 1 base from V and 3 bases from J, leaving 14 bases between. The germline V gene encodes CDR1 KGHDR and CDR2 SFDVKD. As DNA, the CDR3 is TGTGCCACCAGTGATTTCAAGAAGGGGCTGGAAGAGACCCAGTACTTC. It yields the protein CATSDFKKGLEETQYF.

The V and J genes are TRBV7-3 and TRBJ1-2; 7 positions agree with TRBD1. The CDR3 runs 13 residues. CDR1 and CDR2 (germline): SGHTA, FQGTGA. V lost 5 bases and J lost 7; bases outside the gene matches: 7. CDR3 nucleotides: TGTGCCAGCAGCCGTACAGGGGATTCTGGCTACACCTTC. Amino acid sequence: CASSRTGDSGYTF.